This TCR beta chain is drawn from a study of blood T cell repertoires in COVID-19. The participants were between roughly 18 and 100 years old and came from under 25 US areas. CDR1 and CDR2 from the germline V gene are MNHEY and SVGAGI. Unmatched junction bases numbered 12, after V lost 7 bases and J lost 14 bases. The CDR3 is 12 amino acids. As originally analysed: Reference gene primer amplification gave estimated nucleated cell counts. The assay was immunoSEQ multiplex PCR, and TCRdb's table has in-frame clones only and misses some. V, J and clone size were drawn from that table, and D and trimming were deduced from the DNA. The sample holds some 350,000 clones; over 70% are singletons and the top ten take over 4.5%.

This TCR came from a man under 40 who had recovered from COVID-19. The V and J genes are TRBV6-5 and TRBJ1-2; 8 nucleotides align to TRBD1. Input material: PBMCs or T cells enriched from blood (not recorded which). Here the CDR3 reads CASTQGAESLTF. CDR3 sequence (DNA): TGTGCCAGCACCCAGGGGGCGGAAAGTTTAACCTTC.